Presented here are 15 T cell receptor beta chains from one specimen sequenced in a study of blood T cell repertoires in COVID-19. Sequenced by immunoSEQ multiplex PCR; TCRdb stores in-frame clones only, minus some. The table has about 44,000 clones, approximately 77% seen once. The sample taken for sequencing was peripheral blood. The receptors were gathered from a woman in her 70s with acute or convalescent COVID-19.

This clone was picked up one time. The V gene is TRBV6-5, the J gene TRBJ2-2; 7 bases are a match to TRBD1. J lost 5 bases, V lost 6 bases, and 9 bases had no gene match. Germline CDR1 MNHEY, CDR2 SVGAGI. The CDR3 sequence is 15 residues long. Here the CDR3 DNA reads TGTGCCAGCAGATCACAGGGGTTCTGGACCGGGGAGCTGTTTTTT. As protein: CASRSQGFWTGELFF.

This clone appeared a few times. The chain couples TRBV19 to TRBJ2-7; 16 nucleotides agree with TRBD2. V shed 6 bases and J 2 bases; nucleotides not matched to a gene: 4. CDR1 is LNHDA and CDR2 is SQIVND in the germline V gene (reference sequence). CDR3 length: 16 residues. The CDR3 here is CASRSGTSGRAYEQYF. The CDR3, as DNA: TGTGCCAGTAGATCCGGGACTAGCGGGAGGGCCTACGAGCAGTACTTC.

The chain employs TRBV6-6 and TRBJ2-7, with 13 bases matching TRBD2. This CDR3 comprises 18 residues. V gave up 5 bases and J gave up 0 bases; unmatched junction bases: 10. Germline assignment: CDR1 MNHNY and CDR2 SVGAGI (reference sequence). The CDR3 coding sequence is TGTGCCAGCAGTCACCTTACTAGCGGGAGGGGTAGCTCCTACGAGCAGTACTTC. Translation: CASSHLTSGRGSSYEQYF.

This clone came up a few times. The rearrangement links TRBV11-2 to TRBJ1-4; D call uncertain. This CDR3 is built from 15 residues. The V gene's germline CDR1 is SGHAT and CDR2 FQNNGV. V gave up 3 bases and J gave up 5 bases, with 13 bases separating them. The CDR3 spells CASSFSRLENEKLFF. DNA of the CDR3: TGTGCCAGCAGCTTTAGCCGGCTGGAAAATGAAAAACTGTTTTTT.

J is TRBJ2-7 and V is TRBV14; possibly TRBD2 for D (5 bases). Trimming removed 1 base at V and 9 bases at J, with 13 bases between. In germline, CDR1 is SGHDN, CDR2 FVKESK. The CDR3 has 13 amino acids. The DNA of the CDR3 is TGTGCCAGCAGCCAAGCTCTCGAGGGCGGGCAGTACTTC. Protein product: CASSQALEGGQYF.

This chain joins TRBV24-1 and TRBJ2-1; 8 bases line up with TRBD1. Per germline, CDR1 KGHDR and CDR2 SFDVKD. The CDR3 consists of 16 residues. J lost 0 bases, V lost 9 bases, and 9 bases had no gene match. CDR3 in DNA: TGTGCCACCCAGCGGACAGGGAAACTCTCCTACAATGAGCAGTTCTTC. As protein: CATQRTGKLSYNEQFF.

This rearrangement joins TRBV4-2 to TRBJ2-1; 14 positions match TRBD2. The CDR3 loop spans 17 amino acids. V shed 4 bases and J 0 bases; nucleotides not matched to a gene: 2. Germline values: CDR1 LGHNA, CDR2 YNFKEQ. The CDR3 DNA sequence: TGTGCCAGCAGCCCCGGGACTAGCGGGAGCTCCTACAATGAGCAGTTCTTC. It specifies CASSPGTSGSSYNEQFF.

The chain is built from TRBV28 and TRBJ2-7; 10 bases align to TRBD1. The CDR3 length is 15 residues. Trimming cost V 7 bases and J 0 bases; bases outside gene matches: 6. The V gene's germline CDR1 is MDHEN and CDR2 SYDVKM. CDR3 DNA sequence: TGTGCCAGCACCTGGACAGGGGGTTACTCCTACGAGCAGTACTTC. Translation: CASTWTGGYSYEQYF.

The gene calls are TRBV9 and TRBJ1-6; 7 bases agree with TRBD1. Per the germline V gene, CDR1 is SGDLS and CDR2 is YYNGEE. The CDR3 has 15 residues. V lost 3 bases, J lost 8 bases, and 8 bases stayed unmatched. The CDR3 bases are TGTGCCAGCAGCGCCAGAGACAGGGACTATTCACCCCTCCACTTT. Its protein product is CASSARDRDYSPLHF.

Comment on this clone: Other DNA sequences within the sample encode an identical CDR3. The chain recombines TRBV19 with TRBJ2-3; D is possibly TRBD1 (6 bases). The CDR3 contains 13 residues. The germline gives CDR1 LNHDA, CDR2 SQIVND (reference sequence). V lost 2 bases, J lost 4 bases, and 7 bases lay in between. The CDR3 sequence is CASSIQGSDTQYF. CDR3 coding DNA: TGTGCCAGTAGTATACAGGGGTCAGATACGCAGTATTTT.

J is TRBJ2-7 and V is TRBV7-2; unclear D gene. Per the germline V gene, CDR1 is SGHTA and CDR2 is FQGNSA. CDR3 length equals 13 residues. V was cut by 8 bases and J by 0 bases, with 11 bases left in between. In nucleotides, the CDR3 is TGTGCCAGCGGGTTTCCTAGCTCCTACGAGCAGTACTTC. This gives the protein CASGFPSSYEQYF.

DNA for the CDR3: TGTGCCAGCAGTAAGACCTTAGGTACAGGGGTGGAGCAGCCCCAGCATTTT. Translated: CASSKTLGTGVEQPQHF. The chain couples TRBV27 to TRBJ1-5; 7 bases are a match to TRBD1. V was pared by 5 bases and J by 7 bases, with 17 bases of the junction left unmatched. Germline V gene lookup returns CDR1 MNHEY and CDR2 SMNVEV (reference sequence). CDR3 size: 17 residues.

In DNA, the CDR3 is TGTGCCACCAGCAGAAGCACGGGTGAGGGCAATGAGCAGTTCTTC. The encoded protein is CATSRSTGEGNEQFF. This sequence joins TRBV15 and TRBJ2-1; TRBD2 is a possible D gene (5 bases). Trimming removed 2 bases at V and 6 bases at J, with 14 bases between. This CDR3 contains 15 residues. The V gene's germline CDR1 is LNHNV and CDR2 YYDKDF (reference sequence).

The chain recombines TRBV27 with TRBJ1-2; tentatively, D is TRBD1 (6 bases). The germline V gene encodes CDR1 MNHEY and CDR2 SMNVEV (reference sequence). V shed 7 bases and J shed 4 bases, with 22 bases lying between them. This CDR3 contains 16 residues. The CDR3 DNA is TGTGCCAGCACCGCCGGACAGCCCGGGCCCTCCTATGGCTACACCTTC. This codes for CASTAGQPGPSYGYTF.

This clone was counted a few times. The genes are TRBV2 and TRBJ2-3; the match to TRBD2 covers 8 bases. V lost 11 bases and J lost 0; bases outside the gene matches: 4. Germline V lookup: CDR1 SNHLY, CDR2 FYNNEI. CDR3 length: 13 residues. CDR3 in DNA: TGTGCCGGAACTAGCGGAAGCACAGATACGCAGTATTTT. It specifies CAGTSGSTDTQYF.